Each of the 3 T cell receptor beta chains below was sequenced from the same sample in a study of blood T cell repertoires in COVID-19. Repertoires were generated with immunoSEQ multiplex PCR, while TCRdb's copy carries only in-frame clones and drops some. Of some 200,000 clones listed, roughly 80% are singletons. Sequences were obtained from peripheral blood. These receptors were obtained from a woman aged 55-75 years with acute or convalescent COVID-19.

The chain couples TRBV5-1 to TRBJ2-1, with D possibly matching TRBD2 (7 bases). CDR3 size: 15 residues. V dropped 7 bases and J dropped 4 bases, with 18 bases sitting between them. CDR1 SGHRS and CDR2 YFSETQ come from the germline V gene. CDR3 loop: CASRPGGPSYNEQFF. CDR3 in DNA: TGCGCCAGCCGACCCGGGGGGCCTTCGTACAATGAGCAGTTCTTC.

This chain joins TRBV19 and TRBJ2-5; TRBD1 matches at 8 bases. Germline CDR1 LNHDA, CDR2 SQIVND (reference sequence). The trim removed 5 bases at V and 5 bases at J, leaving 7 bases unmatched. CDR3 length: 14 amino acids. CDR3 region: CASSSGDRTETQYF. CDR3 coding DNA: TGTGCCAGTAGTTCGGGGGACAGGACGGAGACCCAGTACTTC. Supplemented by reference TRBV19 and TRBJ2-5, the full variable domain reads DGGITQSPKYLFRKEGQNVTLSCEQNLNHDAMYWYRQDPGQGLRLIYYSQIVNDFQKGDIAEGYSVSREKKESFPLTVTSAQKNPTAFYLCASSSGDRTETQYFGPGTRLLVL.

The chain recombines TRBV29-1 with TRBJ2-5; D is possibly TRBD1 (5 bases). V dropped 5 bases and J dropped 2 bases, with 12 bases sitting between them. This CDR3 is 13 amino acids long. Per germline, CDR1 SQVTM and CDR2 ANQGSEA. For the CDR3, the DNA is TGCAGCGTTCTCAGGGTTGGGCAAGAGACCCAGTACTTC. It translates to CSVLRVGQETQYF.